The TCR beta chain described here comes from a study of CD8+ T cells in alopecia areata. V lost 2 bases, J lost 5 bases, and 3 bases stayed unmatched. The CDR3 totals 13 residues. Germline CDR1 and CDR2: MDHEN and SYDVKM. Investigators isolated RNA and reverse transcribed it into cDNA to act as the sequencing template. Profiled with immunoSEQ multiplex PCR; TCRdb holds only in-frame clones, not every one. The profile shows over 95,000 clones, 41% of them singletons. Sequenced: CD4+ T cells sorted from blood. The sequence derives from a human donor with alopecia areata. The rearrangement uses TRBV28 and TRBJ2-7, with 7 positions matching TRBD2. The DNA of the CDR3 is TGTGCCAGCAGTTTAGGCGGGAGTCACGAGCAGTACTTC. Its translation: CASSLGGSHEQYF. The whole variable domain, filled in from reference TRBV28 and TRBJ2-7, reads DVKVTQSSRYLVKRTGEKVFLECVQDMDHENMFWYRQDPGLGLRLIYFSYDVKMKEKGDIPEGYSVSREKKERFSLILESASTNQTSMYLCASSLGGSHEQYFGPGTRLTVT.